This T cell receptor beta chain was sequenced during a study of blood T cell repertoires in COVID-19. Overall study context: Samples taken during acute and convalescent COVID-19 were collected in the United States, Italy and Spain. T cells, B-cell-depleted T cells, or PBMCs supplied cDNA or gDNA.

Original handling: Estimation of nucleated cell counts was performed using reference gene primer amplification. The protocol was immunoSEQ multiplex PCR, while the TCRdb copy is restricted to in-frame clones and leaves out a portion. From that table come the V and J calls and clone size; the DNA was used to work out D and trimming. The repertoire consists of 75,000 or so clones, with 80% occurring once and the leading ten covering over 5.5%. The CDR3 is made up of 15 amino acids. The germline gives CDR1 KGHSH, CDR2 LQKENI. The V end was cut by 1 base, the J end by 0 bases, with 7 bases between. This sequence originates from a man between 60 and 75 years old with active or convalescent COVID-19. The specimen sequenced was peripheral blood. The V and J genes are TRBV18 and TRBJ1-3; the D is unclear. The CDR3 loop reads CASSPRAVSGNTIYF. For the CDR3, the DNA is TGTGCCAGCTCACCACGGGCAGTCTCTGGAAACACCATATATTTT.